Listed here are 12 T cell receptor beta chains from one sample, sequenced in a study of spatial heterogeneity in lung cancer. TCRdb analysed the 5' RACE reads with MiXCR anew, one entry per CDR3 protein. The data show roughly 79,000 distinct CDR3 sequences, about 12% seen once. The time point: sample taken at primary tumor resection. Whole RNA obtained from tumor, nontumor lung or frozen PBMC underwent sequencing without sorting. Sequencing used PBMCs, obtained at surgery. The receptors were gathered from a male donor with early-stage non-small cell lung cancer.

In this sample, this clonotype turned up many times. The chain uses TRBV5-6 and TRBJ1-5; D gene ambiguous. This CDR3 is 12 amino acids long. Deletions cut 1 base from V and 6 bases from J, with 5 bases between. Looked up from germline, CDR1 is SGHDT and CDR2 is YYEEEE. The chain's CDR3 is CASSLLAQPQHF. The CDR3 DNA follows: TGTGCCAGCAGCTTGTTGGCTCAGCCCCAGCATTTT.

This clonotype was seen a few times. The chain couples TRBV19 to TRBJ2-2; D might be TRBD2 (7 bases). Germline values: CDR1 LNHDA, CDR2 SQIVND (reference sequence). Trimming removed 10 bases at V and 5 bases at J, with 17 bases between. The CDR3 runs 14 residues. This chain's CDR3 is CATLQGGSTGELFF. The DNA of the CDR3 is TGTGCCACCCTACAGGGAGGGTCAACCGGGGAGCTGTTTTTT.

This clonotype appeared a few times. The DNA of the CDR3 is TGTGCCAGCAGTGAAGGCCAGAGCTCCTACGAGCAGTACTTC. Amino acids: CASSEGQSSYEQYF. The genes are TRBV6-1 and TRBJ2-7; D is ambiguous. CDR1 MNHNS and CDR2 SASEGT come from the germline V gene. V was cut by 1 base and J by 0 bases, with 7 bases left in between. The CDR3 contains 14 residues.

This rearrangement joins TRBV12-5 to TRBJ2-3, with TRBD1 matching over 8 bases. CDR1 is LGHNT and CDR2 is FRNRAP in the germline V gene. The V and J ends lost 5 bases and 2 bases, in that order; junction bases with no gene match: 12. The CDR3 sequence is 17 residues long. CDR3 bases: TGTGCTAGTGGTCCTTATACAGGGGGGATTCCCACAGATACGCAGTATTTT. Translation: CASGPYTGGIPTDTQYF. Full variable domain (remainder filled in from reference TRBV12-5 and TRBJ2-3): DARVTQTPRHKVTEMGQEVTMRCQPILGHNTVFWYRQTMMQGLELLAYFRNRAPLDDSGMPKDRFSAEMPDATLATLKIQPSEPRDSAVYFCASGPYTGGIPTDTQYFGPGTRLTVL.

This clonotype was seen more than once but under ten times. The chain uses TRBV20-1 and TRBJ2-3; 7 positions agree with TRBD2. J lost 3 bases, V lost 6 bases, and 6 bases had no gene match. Germline assignment: CDR1 DFQATT and CDR2 SNEGSKA (reference sequence). The CDR3 runs to 13 residues. The CDR3 DNA reads TGCAGTGCCCCGGCTAGCGGAACAGATACGCAGTATTTT. Amino acid sequence: CSAPASGTDTQYF.

The table lists this clonotype with a count of one. The chain couples TRBV29-1 to TRBJ2-7; D is possibly TRBD2 (5 bases). The V end lost 3 bases, the J end lost 6 bases, and 9 bases lay between the germline ends. CDR1 and CDR2 from the germline V gene are SQVTM and ANQGSEA. This CDR3 contains 11 residues. This CDR3 reads CSVDGRGEQYF. Written as DNA, the CDR3 is TGCAGCGTTGATGGTCGGGGCGAGCAGTACTTC.

A few counts support this clonotype. This rearrangement joins TRBV7-9 to TRBJ2-7; 9 bases agree with TRBD1. Germline CDR1 SEHNR, CDR2 FQNEAQ (reference sequence). This CDR3 region has 15 residues. Trimming cost V 0 bases and J 5 bases; bases outside gene matches: 5. In DNA, the CDR3 is TGTGCCAGCAGCTTAGCTACAGGGGGCGTCGACGAGCAGTACTTC. It yields the protein CASSLATGGVDEQYF.

The chain links TRBV13 to TRBJ2-5; no firm D call. The germline V gene has CDR1 PRHDT and CDR2 FYEKMQ (reference sequence). This CDR3 has 12 amino acids. V was pared by 7 bases and J by 2 bases, with 8 bases between. The CDR3 loop reads CASTLRQETQYF. CDR3 nucleotides: TGTGCCAGCACCTTGAGGCAAGAGACCCAGTACTTC.

The V and J genes are TRBV6-6 and TRBJ1-2, with 8 bases aligning to TRBD1. V was clipped by 5 bases and J by 4 bases; unmatched bases: 6. Germline CDR1 MNHNY, CDR2 SVGAGI (reference sequence). The CDR3 loop spans 14 amino acids. CDR3 bases: TGTGCCAGCAGTAATCAGGGGGCACGCTATGGCTACACCTTC. Protein sequence: CASSNQGARYGYTF.

This clonotype was seen a handful of times. The V and J genes are TRBV20-1 and TRBJ2-4; D unresolved. The CDR3 loop spans 11 amino acids. Germline V lookup: CDR1 DFQATT, CDR2 SNEGSKA (reference sequence). Between the trimmed V and J ends, which lost 3 bases and 3 bases, there was a span of 3 bases. In DNA form, the CDR3 reads TGCAGTGCTAGTGACAAAAACATTCAGTACTTC. Translation: CSASDKNIQYF.

This clonotype came up many times. This chain links TRBV29-1 with TRBJ2-7; weak D call: TRBD2 (6 bases). V dropped 5 bases and J dropped 0 bases, with 11 bases sitting between them. Per germline, CDR1 SQVTM and CDR2 ANQGSEA. The CDR3 runs 13 residues. CDR3 protein: CSVRTGASYEQYF. The CDR3 nucleotides are TGCAGCGTTCGGACGGGAGCCTCCTACGAGCAGTACTTC.

This clonotype was seen only a few times. The chain is built from TRBV18 and TRBJ2-2; D ambiguous. The CDR3 is 15 amino acids. Between the trimmed V and J ends, which lost 6 bases and 10 bases, there was a span of 21 bases. Germline CDR1 is KGHSH and CDR2 is LQKENI. CDR3 sequence reads: CASSLLPSKQEELFF. CDR3 DNA: TGTGCCAGCTCGCTCCTCCCGAGCAAGCAGGAGGAGCTGTTTTTT. The full variable domain, its missing parts supplied by reference TRBV18 and TRBJ2-2, is NAGVMQNPRHLVRRRGQEARLRCSPMKGHSHVYWYRQLPEEGLKFMVYLQKENIIDESGMPKERFSAEFPKEGPSILRIQQVVRGDSAAYFCASSLLPSKQEELFFGEGSRLTVL.